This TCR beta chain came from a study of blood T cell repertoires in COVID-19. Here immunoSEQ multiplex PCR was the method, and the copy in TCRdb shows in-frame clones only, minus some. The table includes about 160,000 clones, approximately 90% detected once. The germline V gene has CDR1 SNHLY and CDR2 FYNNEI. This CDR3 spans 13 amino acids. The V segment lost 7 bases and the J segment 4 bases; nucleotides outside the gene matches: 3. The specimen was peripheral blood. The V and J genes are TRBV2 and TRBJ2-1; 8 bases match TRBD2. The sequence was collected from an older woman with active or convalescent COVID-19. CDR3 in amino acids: CASKAGGYNEQFF. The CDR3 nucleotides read TGTGCCAGCAAGGCGGGGGGTTACAATGAGCAGTTCTTC.